The 2 T cell receptor beta chains reported below all come from one sample, sequenced in a study of T cells in Graves' hyperthyroidism and ophthalmopathy. Amplification targeted TCR beta CDR3 regions from RNA transcripts. The TCR CDR3 was amplified in a first-round RT-PCR using the HTBI primer set. MiXCR, applied by TCRdb to the multiplex PCR reads, yields one record per CDR3 protein. The sample has 300,000 to 450,000 distinct CDR3 sequences; 18% are singletons. Sequenced material: blood. These receptors originate from a man between 18 and 29 years old with Graves' ophthalmopathy.

This clonotype was seen ten or more times. The V and J genes are TRBV28 and TRBJ1-2; no clear D. Looked up from germline, CDR1 is MDHEN and CDR2 is SYDVKM. The V end lost 5 bases, the J end lost 4 bases, and 11 bases lay between the germline ends. CDR3 length: 13 amino acids. CDR3 sequence: CASSGTTGYGYTF. CDR3 DNA: TGTGCCAGCAGTGGCACCACTGGCTATGGCTACACCTTC.

This clonotype was recorded many times. The genes are TRBV5-1 and TRBJ1-2; tentative D call: TRBD1 (5 bases). Trimming removed 3 bases from V and 1 base from J, with 10 bases in between. This CDR3 region has 14 residues. The V gene's germline CDR1 is SGHRS and CDR2 YFSETQ. The CDR3 loop reads CASSSSQGNYGYTF. The DNA for the CDR3 is TGCGCCAGCAGCTCTTCCCAGGGTAACTATGGCTACACCTTC.